This T cell receptor beta chain was captured by sequencing in a study of T-cell memory formation after mild COVID-19. TCRdb fed the 5' RACE reads into MiXCR, producing one record per CDR3 protein. The sample records around 390,000 distinct CDR3 sequences, around a sixth being singletons. CDR1 and CDR2 from the germline V gene are MNHNY and SVGAGI (reference sequence). The length of the CDR3 is 12 residues. The V and J ends lost 4 bases and 8 bases respectively, with 11 bases between them. The sequenced sample was PBMCs or a T cell subset sorted from them (not recorded which). The sequence was obtained from a man between 18 and 29 years old who had mild COVID-19 (a few samples of this study predate the infection). Cell type and time point are not known. The rearrangement links TRBV6-6 to TRBJ1-2; D is unresolved. The CDR3 sequence: CASSSDGPGYTF. The CDR3 nucleotides are TGTGCCAGCAGTTCGGACGGGCCCGGCTACACCTTC.